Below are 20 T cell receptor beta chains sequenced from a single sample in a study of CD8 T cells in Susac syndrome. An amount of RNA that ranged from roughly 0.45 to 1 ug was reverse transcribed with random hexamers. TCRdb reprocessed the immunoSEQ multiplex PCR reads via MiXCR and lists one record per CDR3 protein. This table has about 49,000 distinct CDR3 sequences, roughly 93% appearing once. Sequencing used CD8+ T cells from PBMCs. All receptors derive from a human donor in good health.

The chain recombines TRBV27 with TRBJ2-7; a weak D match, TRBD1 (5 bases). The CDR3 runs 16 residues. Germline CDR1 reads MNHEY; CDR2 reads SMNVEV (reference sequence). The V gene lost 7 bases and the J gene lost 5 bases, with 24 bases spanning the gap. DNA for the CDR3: TGTGCCAGCAAGGTGTATGACAGCAATTACGTGAACGAGCAGTACTTC. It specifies CASKVYDSNYVNEQYF.

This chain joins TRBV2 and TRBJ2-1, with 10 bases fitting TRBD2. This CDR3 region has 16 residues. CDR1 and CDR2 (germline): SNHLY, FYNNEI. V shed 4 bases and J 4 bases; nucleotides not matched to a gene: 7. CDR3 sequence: CASSGAGLAEYNEQFF. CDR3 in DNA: TGTGCCAGCAGTGGGGCCGGACTAGCGGAGTACAATGAGCAGTTCTTC.

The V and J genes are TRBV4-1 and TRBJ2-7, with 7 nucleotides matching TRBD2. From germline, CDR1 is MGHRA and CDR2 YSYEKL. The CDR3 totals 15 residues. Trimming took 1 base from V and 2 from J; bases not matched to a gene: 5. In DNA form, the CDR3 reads TGCGCCAGCAGCCAAGTATCTAGCGGCACCTACGAGCAGTACTTC. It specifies CASSQVSSGTYEQYF.

The CDR3 here is CASSYGTGDHNEQFF. The DNA of the CDR3 is TGTGCCAGCAGTTACGGGACAGGGGATCACAATGAGCAGTTCTTC. The rearrangement uses TRBV6-5 and TRBJ2-1; 10 bases fit TRBD1. Germline values: CDR1 MNHEY, CDR2 SVGAGI. The CDR3 spans 15 residues. V shed 2 bases, J shed 5 bases, and the junction held 3 bases outside the gene matches.

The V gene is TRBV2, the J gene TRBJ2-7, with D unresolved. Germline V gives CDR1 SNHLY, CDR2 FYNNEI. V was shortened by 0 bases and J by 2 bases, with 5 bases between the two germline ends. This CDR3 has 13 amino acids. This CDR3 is CASSEARTYEQYF. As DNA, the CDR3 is TGTGCCAGCAGTGAAGCGCGGACCTACGAGCAGTACTTC.

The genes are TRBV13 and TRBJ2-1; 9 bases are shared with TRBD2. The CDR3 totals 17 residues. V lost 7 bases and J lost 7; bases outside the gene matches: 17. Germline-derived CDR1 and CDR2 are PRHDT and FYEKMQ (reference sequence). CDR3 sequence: CASTPPRGSGSKNEQFF. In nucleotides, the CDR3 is TGTGCCAGCACCCCTCCCCGGGGTAGCGGGAGCAAGAATGAGCAGTTCTTC.

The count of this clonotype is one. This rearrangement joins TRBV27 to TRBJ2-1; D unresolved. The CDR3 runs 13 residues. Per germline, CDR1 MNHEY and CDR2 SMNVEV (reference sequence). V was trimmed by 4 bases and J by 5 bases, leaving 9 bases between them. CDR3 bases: TGTGCCAGCAGTTGGACCACAAACAATGAGCAGTTCTTC. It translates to CASSWTTNNEQFF.

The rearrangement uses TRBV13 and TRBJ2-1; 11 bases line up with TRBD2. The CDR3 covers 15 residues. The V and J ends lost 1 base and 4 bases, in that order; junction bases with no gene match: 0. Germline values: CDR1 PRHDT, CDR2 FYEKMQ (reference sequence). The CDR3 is CASSLVAGGYNEQFF. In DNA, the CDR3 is TGTGCCAGCAGCTTAGTAGCGGGAGGGTACAATGAGCAGTTCTTC.

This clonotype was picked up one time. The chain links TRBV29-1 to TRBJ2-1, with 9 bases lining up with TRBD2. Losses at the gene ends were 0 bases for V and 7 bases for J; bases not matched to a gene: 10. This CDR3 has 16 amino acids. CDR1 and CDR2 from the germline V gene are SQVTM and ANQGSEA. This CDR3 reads CSVEEAGSGSTNEQFF. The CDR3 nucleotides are TGCAGCGTTGAAGAGGCGGGTAGCGGGAGTACAAATGAGCAGTTCTTC.

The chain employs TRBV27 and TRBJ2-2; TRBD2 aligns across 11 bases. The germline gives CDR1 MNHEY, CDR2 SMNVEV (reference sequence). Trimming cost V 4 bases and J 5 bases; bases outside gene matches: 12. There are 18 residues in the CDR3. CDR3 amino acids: CASSSSGRIHRVTGELFF. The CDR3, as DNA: TGTGCCAGCAGTTCTAGCGGGAGGATTCACCGGGTGACCGGGGAGCTGTTTTTT.

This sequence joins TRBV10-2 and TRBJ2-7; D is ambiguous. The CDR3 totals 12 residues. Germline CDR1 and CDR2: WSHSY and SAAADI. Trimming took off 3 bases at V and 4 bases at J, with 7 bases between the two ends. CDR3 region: CASSEGVYEQYF. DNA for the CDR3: TGCGCCAGCAGTGAAGGAGTTTACGAGCAGTACTTC.

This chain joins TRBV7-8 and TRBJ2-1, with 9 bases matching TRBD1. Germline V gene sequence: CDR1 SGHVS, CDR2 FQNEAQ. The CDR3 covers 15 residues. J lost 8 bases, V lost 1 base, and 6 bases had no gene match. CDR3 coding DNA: TGTGCCAGCAGCTTAGAGGGGACAGGGATCGATGAGCAGTTCTTC. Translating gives CASSLEGTGIDEQFF.

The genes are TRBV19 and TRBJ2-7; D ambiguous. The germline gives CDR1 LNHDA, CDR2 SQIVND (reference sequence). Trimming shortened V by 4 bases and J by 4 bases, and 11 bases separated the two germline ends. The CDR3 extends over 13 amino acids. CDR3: CASSTGGVYEQYF. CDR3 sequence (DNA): TGTGCCAGTAGTACCGGCGGAGTTTACGAGCAGTACTTC.

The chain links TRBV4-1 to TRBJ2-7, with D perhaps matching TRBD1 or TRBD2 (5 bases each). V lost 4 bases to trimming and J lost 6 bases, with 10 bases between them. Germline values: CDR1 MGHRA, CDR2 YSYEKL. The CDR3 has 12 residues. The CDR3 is CASSPGPLEQYF. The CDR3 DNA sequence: TGCGCCAGCAGCCCGGGGCCTCTCGAGCAGTACTTC.

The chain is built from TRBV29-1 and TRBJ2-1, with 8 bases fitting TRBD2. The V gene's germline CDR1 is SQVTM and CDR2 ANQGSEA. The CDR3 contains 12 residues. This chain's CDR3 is CRTSGPYNEQFF. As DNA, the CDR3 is TGCAGAACTAGCGGACCCTACAATGAGCAGTTCTTC.

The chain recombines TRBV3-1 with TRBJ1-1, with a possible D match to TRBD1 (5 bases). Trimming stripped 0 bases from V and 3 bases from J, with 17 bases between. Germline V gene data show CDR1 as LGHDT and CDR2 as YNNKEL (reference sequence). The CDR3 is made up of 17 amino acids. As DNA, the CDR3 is TGTGCCAGCAGCCAAGACCGGCCGGCTGGGGGGGACACTGAAGCTTTCTTT. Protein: CASSQDRPAGGDTEAFF.

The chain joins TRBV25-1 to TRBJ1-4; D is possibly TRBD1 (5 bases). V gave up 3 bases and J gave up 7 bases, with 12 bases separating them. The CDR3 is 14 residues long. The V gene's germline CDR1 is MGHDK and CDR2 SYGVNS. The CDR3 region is CASSDRDVREKLFF. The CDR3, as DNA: TGTGCCAGCAGTGACCGGGACGTCCGTGAAAAACTGTTTTTT.

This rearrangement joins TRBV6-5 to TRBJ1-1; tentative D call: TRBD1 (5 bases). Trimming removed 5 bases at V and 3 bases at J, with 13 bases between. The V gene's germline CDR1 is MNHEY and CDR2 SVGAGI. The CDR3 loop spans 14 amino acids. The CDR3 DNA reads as TGTGCCAGCAGTAGGACATCCGAATACACTGAAGCTTTCTTT. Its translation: CASSRTSEYTEAFF.

The CDR3 is CATSRTRNTEAFF. The CDR3 DNA sequence: TGTGCCACCAGCAGGACACGGAACACTGAAGCTTTCTTT. The chain carries TRBV15 and TRBJ1-1; D not certain. The V gene's germline CDR1 is LNHNV and CDR2 YYDKDF (reference sequence). The V end lost 3 bases, the J end lost 1 base, and 6 bases lay between the germline ends. The CDR3 totals 13 residues.

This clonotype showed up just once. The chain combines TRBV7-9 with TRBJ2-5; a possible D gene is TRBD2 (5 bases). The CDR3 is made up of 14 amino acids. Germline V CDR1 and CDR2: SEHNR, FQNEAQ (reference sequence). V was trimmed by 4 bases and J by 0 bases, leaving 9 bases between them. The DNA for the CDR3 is TGTGCCAGCAGCTCGCGGGCAAACCAAGAGACCCAGTACTTC. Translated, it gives CASSSRANQETQYF.